The 31 T cell receptor beta chains reported below all come from one sample, sequenced in a study of T cell repertoires in aging, cancer and after chemotherapy. Rearranged V-D-J TRB sequences were amplified with a mixed TRB-A/B primer pool. TCRdb re-called the multiplex PCR reads through MiXCR, storing one row per CDR3 protein. Of about 4,800 distinct CDR3 sequences in the sample, approximately 22% were seen once. The template was genomic DNA from peripheral blood, not RNA. Sequenced: blood. These receptors were collected from a human donor in good health. The donor label of this sample is uncertain.

This clonotype was counted at least ten times. The rearrangement joins TRBV24-1 to TRBJ1-2, with a weak D call TRBD1 (6 bases). Germline V gene data show CDR1 as KGHDR and CDR2 as SFDVKD. Trimming pared 5 bases from V and 8 bases from J, leaving 17 bases between. This CDR3 is 14 amino acids long. The CDR3 loop is CATSGPTQGGGYTF. CDR3 nucleotide sequence: TGTGCCACCAGTGGGCCAACACAGGGAGGCGGCTACACCTTC.

This clonotype was seen at least ten times. The chain joins TRBV5-1 to TRBJ1-4; TRBD1 aligns across 8 bases. With V trimmed by 4 bases and J by 3 bases, 5 bases remained unmatched. The length of the CDR3 is 15 residues. Germline CDR1 reads SGHRS; CDR2 reads YFSETQ. The CDR3 sequence: CASSDRQGPNEKLFF. CDR3 bases: TGCGCCAGCAGCGATCGACAGGGGCCTAATGAAAAACTGTTTTTT.

This clonotype is categorized as medium-sized. The chain combines TRBV27 with TRBJ1-2; D may be TRBD1 (5 bases). Germline CDR1 MNHEY, CDR2 SMNVEV (reference sequence). Trimming stripped 9 bases from V and 7 bases from J, with 15 bases between. This CDR3 has 12 residues. Here the CDR3 DNA reads TGTGCCAGTGGCTGGGGGGAGGGTGGCTACACCTTC. Amino acid sequence: CASGWGEGGYTF.

Worth noting for this clonotype: A much more abundant neighbour one base away suggests this may be a read error. The V and J genes are TRBV5-1 and TRBJ1-4; D unclear. This CDR3 has 13 amino acids. CDR1 and CDR2 from the germline V gene are SGHRS and YFSETQ. CDR3 loop: CASCFRAGEKLFF. The CDR3 nucleotides read TGCGCCAGCTGCTTTCGGGCAGGTGAAAAACTGTTTTTT. The variable domain in full, completed from reference TRBV5-1 and TRBJ1-4, reads KAGVTQTPRYLIKTRGQQVTLSCSPISGHRSVSWYQQTPGQGLQFLFEYFSETQRNKGNFPGRFSGRQFSNSRSEMNVSTLELGDSALYLCASCFRAGEKLFFGSGTQLSVL.

This clonotype was found many times. The chain uses TRBV12-3 or TRBV12-4 and TRBJ1-1, with 8 bases lining up with TRBD1. J lost 5 bases, V lost 7 bases, and 9 bases had no gene match. The CDR3 consists of 14 residues. This CDR3 is CASTPQGARTEAFF. The CDR3 DNA follows: TGTGCCAGCACCCCTCAGGGGGCGAGGACTGAAGCTTTCTTT.

This clonotype counts as medium-sized. This rearrangement joins TRBV6-2 or TRBV6-3 to TRBJ2-7; D unresolved. V lost 0 bases and J lost 2, with 11 bases in between. Germline CDR1 and CDR2: MNHEY and SVGEGT. The CDR3 is 15 amino acids. CDR3 DNA sequence: TGTGCCAGCAGTTACTCAGGGCAGCTCACCTACGAGCAGTACTTC. Residues: CASSYSGQLTYEQYF.

This clonotype is termed medium-sized. The genes are TRBV29-1 and TRBJ1-1, with D possibly matching TRBD1 (5 bases). CDR3 size: 15 residues. Germline loops: CDR1 SQVTM, CDR2 ANQGSEA. Trimming took off 4 bases at V and 10 bases at J, with 25 bases between the two ends. The CDR3, as DNA: TGCAGCGTTGCCCCTTCCCACCGGGACGCTAGGGTAGCTTTCTTT. Translated, it gives CSVAPSHRDARVAFF.

This clonotype was seen only a few times. This chain links TRBV20-1 with TRBJ1-2, with TRBD1 as a possible D gene (5 bases). This CDR3 spans 14 amino acids. The V gene's germline CDR1 is DFQATT and CDR2 SNEGSKA (reference sequence). Trimming left V 3 bases short and J 1 base short, with 12 bases between. The CDR3 loop is CSASPDGGNYGYTF. The CDR3 DNA reads TGCAGTGCTAGTCCGGACGGGGGTAACTATGGCTACACCTTC.

This chain connects TRBV5-3 to TRBJ2-5, with 11 bases identical to TRBD2. TRBV5-3 is an open reading frame whose function is uncertain. The CDR3 loop spans 15 amino acids. With 0 bases clipped from V and 2 bases from J, the junction kept 0 bases outside the gene matches. The CDR3 DNA follows: TGTGCCAGAAGCTTGGGACTAGCGGGGCAAGAGACCCAGTACTTC. Translating it yields CARSLGLAGQETQYF.

In this sample, this clonotype is medium-sized. V usage is TRBV7-6 and J usage is TRBJ2-6; D is ambiguous. Germline CDR1 is SGHVS and CDR2 is FNYEAQ. This CDR3 has 14 residues. V was shortened by 7 bases and J by 0 bases, with 7 bases between the two germline ends. The CDR3 here is CASTEYSGANVLTF. Here the CDR3 DNA reads TGTGCCAGCACCGAATACTCTGGGGCCAACGTCCTGACTTTC. Filled out from reference TRBV7-6 and TRBJ2-6, the complete variable domain reads GAGVSQSPRYKVTKRGQDVALRCDPISGHVSLYWYRQALGQGPEFLTYFNYEAQQDKSGLPNDRFSAERPEGSISTLTIQRTEQRDSAMYRCASTEYSGANVLTFGAGSRLTVL.

This clonotype is deemed medium-sized. The chain employs TRBV11-3 and TRBJ1-1, with D uncertain. V was trimmed by 2 bases and J by 1 base, leaving 11 bases between them. CDR1 is SGHNT, CDR2 YENEEA, per germline. The CDR3 loop spans 15 amino acids. CDR3 DNA sequence: TGTGCCAGCAGCTTATACGGTGATACGAACACTGAAGCTTTCTTT. It encodes CASSLYGDTNTEAFF.

By share, this clonotype counts as medium-sized. The chain couples TRBV7-9 to TRBJ2-1; no firm D call. This CDR3 region has 11 residues. Trimming took 3 bases from V and 5 from J, leaving 2 bases between them. CDR1 and CDR2 (germline): SEHNR, FQNEAQ (reference sequence). The CDR3 sequence is CASSFDNEQFF. The CDR3 DNA follows: TGTGCCAGCAGCTTCGACAATGAGCAGTTCTTC.

This clonotype ranks as medium-sized (0.01 to 0.1%). The chain links TRBV15 to TRBJ2-3, with D unclear. Germline CDR1 and CDR2: LNHNV and YYDKDF (reference sequence). This CDR3 is 14 amino acids long. Trimming removed 5 bases from V and 3 bases from J, with 12 bases in between. The CDR3 nucleotides are TGTGCCACCAGCCCTACCTCAGTTACAGATACGCAGTATTTT. It translates to CATSPTSVTDTQYF.

Within the sample, this clonotype is medium-sized (0.01 to 0.1%). The V gene is TRBV5-1, the J gene TRBJ2-2; TRBD1 aligns across 9 bases. The germline V gene has CDR1 SGHRS and CDR2 YFSETQ. J lost 6 bases, V lost 0 bases, and 6 bases had no gene match. This CDR3 is built from 16 residues. The CDR3 bases are TGCGCCAGCAGCTTGGACGGGACAGGGACGTCCGGGGAGCTGTTTTTT. Protein sequence: CASSLDGTGTSGELFF.

This clonotype is medium-sized by share. The genes are TRBV30 and TRBJ2-1; D assignment may be TRBD1 or TRBD2 (7 bases each). CDR3 length: 15 residues. Germline CDR1 is GTSNPN and CDR2 is SVGIG (reference sequence). V was pared by 5 bases and J by 6 bases, with 20 bases between. As DNA, the CDR3 is TGTGCCTGGGCTAGGGGGCGGGGGCTGGGCAATGAGCAGTTCTTC. It encodes CAWARGRGLGNEQFF. The full variable domain, completed using reference TRBV30 and TRBJ2-1, is SQTIHQWPATLVQPVGSPLSLECTVEGTSNPNLYWYRQAAGRGLQLLFYSVGIGQISSEVPQNLSASRPQDRQFILSSKKLLLSDSGFYLCAWARGRGLGNEQFFGPGTRLTVL.

This clonotype was recorded a few times. J is TRBJ1-1 and V is TRBV5-1; D is unclear. Per germline, CDR1 SGHRS and CDR2 YFSETQ. The CDR3 runs to 14 residues. With 1 base removed from V and 4 bases from J, the gap between germline ends came to 11 bases. CDR3 sequence: CASSLFGEATEAFF. The CDR3, as DNA: TGCGCCAGCAGCTTGTTTGGGGAGGCCACTGAAGCTTTCTTT.

This clonotype is large. V and J are TRBV29-1 and TRBJ2-3; 7 bases agree with TRBD2. Germline assignment: CDR1 SQVTM and CDR2 ANQGSEA. The CDR3 contains 13 residues. The junction had 2 bases not matched to a gene; V was cut back by 4 bases and J by 1 base. Here the CDR3 DNA reads TGCAGCGTTGGGGAGGGAGGCACAGATACGCAGTATTTT. This sequence encodes CSVGEGGTDTQYF.

Notes on this clonotype: A read error may be the cause here, since a much bigger clone is one base away. The chain is built from TRBV19 and TRBJ1-1, with unresolved D. The CDR3 consists of 13 residues. Germline V lookup: CDR1 LNHDA, CDR2 SQIVND (reference sequence). CDR3 sequence (DNA): TGTGGCAGTAGTATAGTCGCGAACACTGAAGCTTTCTTT. The encoded protein is CGSSIVANTEAFF. The entire variable domain, with the rest obtained from reference TRBV19 and TRBJ1-1, is as follows: DGGITQSPKYLFRKEGQNVTLSCEQNLNHDAMYWYRQDPGQGLRLIYYSQIVNDFQKGDIAEGYSVSREKKESFPLTVTSAQKNPTAFYLCGSSIVANTEAFFGQGTRLTVV.

In its sample, this clonotype is medium-sized (0.01 to 0.1%). The rearrangement uses TRBV11-2 and TRBJ1-1, with TRBD1 matching over 7 bases. This CDR3 comprises 15 residues. V lost 5 bases, J lost 3 bases, and 9 bases stayed unmatched. Germline V gene lookup returns CDR1 SGHAT and CDR2 FQNNGV. CDR3 amino acids: CASSRWEGADTEAFF. The CDR3, as DNA: TGTGCCAGCAGCCGGTGGGAGGGGGCGGACACTGAAGCTTTCTTT.

Notes on this clonotype: One base away lies a much larger clone, so this may be a sequencing read error. The chain employs TRBV6-1 and TRBJ1-5; the D gene is possibly TRBD2 (6 bases). The DNA matches TRBJ2-3 better at its end, which makes the J call doubtful. This CDR3 region has 12 residues. The germline CDR1 and CDR2 sequences are MNHNS and SASEGT. In DNA form, the CDR3 reads TGTGCCAGCAGTGGGGGGGATCAGCCCCAGTATTTT. This sequence encodes CASSGGDQPQYF.

The gene calls are TRBV20-1 and TRBJ2-1; D unclear. There are 15 residues in the CDR3. The V gene's germline CDR1 is DFQATT and CDR2 SNEGSKA (reference sequence). The ends were cut back, 0 bases at V and 1 base at J, with 10 bases in the middle. The CDR3 nucleotides are TGCAGTGCTAGAGATTTGGAGAAATCCTACAATGAGCAGTTCTTC. As protein: CSARDLEKSYNEQFF.

This clonotype was detected ten times or more. The chain links TRBV20-1 to TRBJ2-7, with D perhaps TRBD1 (6 bases). CDR3 length: 14 residues. V was clipped by 1 base and J by 0 bases, with 10 bases between them. The V gene's germline CDR1 is DFQATT and CDR2 SNEGSKA (reference sequence). The CDR3 DNA is TGCAGTGCTAGAGGTCAGGGGCGCTCCTACGAGCAGTACTTC. Protein sequence: CSARGQGRSYEQYF.

This chain uses TRBV6-1 with TRBJ1-5, with D perhaps matching TRBD1 (5 bases). The ends were cut back, 6 bases at V and 0 bases at J, with 9 bases in the middle. The CDR3 is 14 amino acids. Germline V gene data show CDR1 as MNHNS and CDR2 as SASEGT. CDR3: CASSETVSNQPQHF. In DNA form, the CDR3 reads TGTGCCAGCAGCGAGACAGTTAGCAATCAGCCCCAGCATTTT.

This rearrangement joins TRBV20-1 to TRBJ2-3; 10 nucleotides align to TRBD2. CDR1 and CDR2 from the germline V gene are DFQATT and SNEGSKA (reference sequence). V lost 8 bases and J lost 3; bases outside the gene matches: 2. This CDR3 comprises 12 residues. For the CDR3, the DNA is TGCAGTCTGACTAGCGGGACAGATACGCAGTATTTT. Protein product: CSLTSGTDTQYF.

V usage is TRBV2 and J usage is TRBJ1-5; 7 nucleotides line up with TRBD1. V shed 3 bases, J shed 5 bases, and the junction held 7 bases outside the gene matches. This CDR3 has 15 residues. In germline, CDR1 is SNHLY, CDR2 FYNNEI. CDR3 sequence (DNA): TGTGCCAGCAGTGAGCAGGGGGGATACGATCAGCCCCAGCATTTT. It is translated as CASSEQGGYDQPQHF.

The genes are TRBV6-1 and TRBJ1-1, with a weak D call TRBD1 (5 bases). The germline gives CDR1 MNHNS, CDR2 SASEGT. V lost 5 bases, J lost 4 bases, and 11 bases lay in between. The CDR3 is 13 amino acids. The CDR3 DNA follows: TGTGCCAGCAGTCCAGGGTGGGCCACTGAAGCTTTCTTT. Translation: CASSPGWATEAFF.

This clonotype is judged medium-sized. The chain has TRBV5-5 and TRBJ2-3; D remains unclear. CDR3 length equals 13 residues. Germline CDR1 and CDR2: SGHKS and YYEKEE (reference sequence). The germline V and J ends were trimmed by 4 bases and 0 bases, with 6 bases remaining between them. The CDR3 spells CASSRPSTDTQYF. The CDR3 bases are TGTGCCAGCAGCCGCCCTAGCACAGATACGCAGTATTTT.

Relative to its sample, this clonotype is medium-sized. The chain couples TRBV13 to TRBJ2-3; a weak D match, TRBD1 (6 bases). Germline V lookup: CDR1 PRHDT, CDR2 FYEKMQ (reference sequence). Between the trimmed V and J ends, which lost 5 bases and 3 bases, there was a span of 9 bases. CDR3 length: 13 amino acids. In nucleotides, the CDR3 is TGTGCCAGCAGCCCAAGGGGGACAGATACGCAGTATTTT. Translated, it gives CASSPRGTDTQYF.

This clonotype qualifies as medium-sized. The genes are TRBV7-9 and TRBJ2-1, with 12 bases that match TRBD2. V lost 2 bases and J lost 8; bases outside the gene matches: 4. This CDR3 is 15 amino acids long. Germline loops: CDR1 SEHNR, CDR2 FQNEAQ (reference sequence). In nucleotides, the CDR3 is TGTGCCAGCAGCTTAACTAGCGGGGGGCTCCATGAGCAGTTCTTC. Its protein is CASSLTSGGLHEQFF.

This clonotype counts as large. CDR3 sequence: CASSVWDTPTDTQYF. The CDR3 nucleotides are TGTGCCAGCAGTGTTTGGGACACCCCCACAGATACGCAGTATTTT. This rearrangement joins TRBV6-1 to TRBJ2-3, with a possible D match to TRBD1 (6 bases). Germline V gene lookup returns CDR1 MNHNS and CDR2 SASEGT. V lost 4 bases to trimming and J lost 2 bases, with 13 bases between them. This CDR3 has 15 amino acids.

V and J are TRBV5-1 and TRBJ2-1; 7 bases map to TRBD2. There are 16 residues in the CDR3. Germline V gives CDR1 SGHRS, CDR2 YFSETQ. V was pared by 0 bases and J by 7 bases, with 10 bases of the junction left unmatched. Here the CDR3 reads CASSLAGGGGGNEQFF. The CDR3 DNA sequence: TGCGCCAGCAGCTTGGCTGGGGGGGGGGGGGGAAATGAGCAGTTCTTC. Full variable domain (missing parts from reference TRBV5-1 and TRBJ2-1): KAGVTQTPRYLIKTRGQQVTLSCSPISGHRSVSWYQQTPGQGLQFLFEYFSETQRNKGNFPGRFSGRQFSNSRSEMNVSTLELGDSALYLCASSLAGGGGGNEQFFGPGTRLTVL.